This T cell receptor beta chain was sequenced in a study of cytomegalovirus exposure and HLA in healthy donors. Study-level findings and limits: Associated with cytomegalovirus, according to the listing, were fewer than 200 TCR beta chains. Among CMV-associated TCR beta chains, most appeared HLA-restricted in a later analysis.

A multiplex PCR was run with 60 Vbeta primers and 13 Jbeta primers. Repertoires were generated with immunoSEQ multiplex PCR, while TCRdb's copy carries only in-frame clones and drops some. The table lists around 130,000 clones, around four fifths of them singletons, with about 1.8% in the top ten. In germline, CDR1 is SGHDN, CDR2 FVKESK. This CDR3 contains 16 residues. Trimming removed 0 bases at V and 2 bases at J, with 11 bases between. As concerns this clone: Its antigen is currently unknown.

The rearrangement links TRBV14 to TRBJ2-4; D call uncertain. Sample: PBMCs. This TCR came from a man aged 35-49 years in good health and CMV-seronegative. The CDR3 spells CASSQDAALPKNIQYF. The CDR3 nucleotides read TGTGCCAGCAGCCAAGATGCGGCCTTGCCCAAAAACATTCAGTACTTC.